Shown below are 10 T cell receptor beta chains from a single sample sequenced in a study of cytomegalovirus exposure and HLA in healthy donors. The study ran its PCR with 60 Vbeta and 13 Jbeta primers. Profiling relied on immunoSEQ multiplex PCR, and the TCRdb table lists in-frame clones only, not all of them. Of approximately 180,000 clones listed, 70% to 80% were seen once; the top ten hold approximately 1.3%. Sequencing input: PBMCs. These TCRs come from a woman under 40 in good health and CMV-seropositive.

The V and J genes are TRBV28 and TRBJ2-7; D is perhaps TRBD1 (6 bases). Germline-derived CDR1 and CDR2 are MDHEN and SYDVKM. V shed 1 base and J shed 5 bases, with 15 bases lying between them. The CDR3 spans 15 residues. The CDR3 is CASSLYADSRDEQYF. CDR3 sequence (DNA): TGTGCCAGCAGTTTATACGCGGACAGTCGTGACGAGCAGTACTTC. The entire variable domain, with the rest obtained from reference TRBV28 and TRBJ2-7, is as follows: DVKVTQSSRYLVKRTGEKVFLECVQDMDHENMFWYRQDPGLGLRLIYFSYDVKMKEKGDIPEGYSVSREKKERFSLILESASTNQTSMYLCASSLYADSRDEQYFGPGTRLTVT.

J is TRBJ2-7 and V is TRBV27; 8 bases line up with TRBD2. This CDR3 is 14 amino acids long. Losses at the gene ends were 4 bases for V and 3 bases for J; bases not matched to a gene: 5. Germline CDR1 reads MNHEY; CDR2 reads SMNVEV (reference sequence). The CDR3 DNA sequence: TGTGCCAGCAGTTACCAGAGCGGGGGCTACGAGCAGTACTTC. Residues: CASSYQSGGYEQYF.

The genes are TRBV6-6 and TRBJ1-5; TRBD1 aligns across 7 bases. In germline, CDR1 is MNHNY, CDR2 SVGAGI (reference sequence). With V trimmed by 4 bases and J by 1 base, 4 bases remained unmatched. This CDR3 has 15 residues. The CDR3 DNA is TGTGCCAGCAGTTTACAACAGGGGAGCAATCAGCCCCAGCATTTT. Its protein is CASSLQQGSNQPQHF.

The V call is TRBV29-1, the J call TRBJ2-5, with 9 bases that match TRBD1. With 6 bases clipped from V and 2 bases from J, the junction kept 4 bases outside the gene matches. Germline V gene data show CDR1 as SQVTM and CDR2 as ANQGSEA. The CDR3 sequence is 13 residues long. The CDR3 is CSVGQGTQETQYF. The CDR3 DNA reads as TGCAGCGTGGGACAGGGTACGCAAGAGACCCAGTACTTC.

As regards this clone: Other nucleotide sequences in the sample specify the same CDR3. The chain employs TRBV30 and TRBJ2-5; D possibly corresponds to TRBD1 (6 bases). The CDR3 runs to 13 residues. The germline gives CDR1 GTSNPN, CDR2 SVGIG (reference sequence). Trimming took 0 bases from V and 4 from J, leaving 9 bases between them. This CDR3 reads CAWSVQGGETQYF. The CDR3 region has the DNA TGTGCCTGGAGTGTACAGGGCGGAGAGACCCAGTACTTC.

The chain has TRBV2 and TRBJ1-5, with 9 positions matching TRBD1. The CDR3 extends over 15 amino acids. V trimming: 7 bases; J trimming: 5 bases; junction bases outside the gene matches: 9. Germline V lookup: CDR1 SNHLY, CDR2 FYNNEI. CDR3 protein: CASTPDRGRDQPQHF. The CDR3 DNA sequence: TGTGCCAGCACGCCGGACAGGGGTCGGGATCAGCCCCAGCATTTT.

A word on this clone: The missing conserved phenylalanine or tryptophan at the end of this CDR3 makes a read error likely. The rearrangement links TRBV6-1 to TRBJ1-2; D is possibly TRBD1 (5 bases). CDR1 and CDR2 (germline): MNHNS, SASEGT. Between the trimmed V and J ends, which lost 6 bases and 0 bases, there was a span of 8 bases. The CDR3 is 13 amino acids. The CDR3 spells CASSGGANYGYTL. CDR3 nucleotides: TGTGCCAGCAGCGGGGGGGCTAACTATGGCTACACCTTA.

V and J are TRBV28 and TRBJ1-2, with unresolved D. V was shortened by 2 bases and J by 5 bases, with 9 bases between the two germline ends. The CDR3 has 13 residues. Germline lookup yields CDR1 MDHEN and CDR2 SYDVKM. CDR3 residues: CASSLNRGYGYTF. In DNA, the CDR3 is TGTGCCAGCAGTTTAAACCGAGGGTATGGCTACACCTTC.

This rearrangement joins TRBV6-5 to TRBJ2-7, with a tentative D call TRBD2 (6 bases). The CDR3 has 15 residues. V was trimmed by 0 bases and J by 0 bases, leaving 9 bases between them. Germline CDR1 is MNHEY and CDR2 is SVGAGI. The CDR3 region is CASSYSGRFSYEQYF. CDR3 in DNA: TGTGCCAGCAGTTACTCAGGGAGGTTCTCCTACGAGCAGTACTTC.

This chain's CDR3 is CASSIRGETQYF. DNA for the CDR3: TGTGCCAGCAGTATCAGGGGAGAGACCCAGTACTTC. V gene TRBV6-1 combines with J gene TRBJ2-5; weak D call: TRBD1 (6 bases). V lost 5 bases to trimming and J lost 4 bases, with 8 bases between them. The germline V gene encodes CDR1 MNHNS and CDR2 SASEGT. CDR3 length: 12 amino acids.